This passage covers 31 T cell receptor beta chains from one sample sequenced in a study of long-term antiretroviral therapy in people with HIV. Survey-level immunoSEQ v3.0 assays were run. Data came from immunoSEQ multiplex PCR; TCRdb stores just in-frame clones and leaves some out. The data show approximately 17,000 clones, with about four fifths seen just once and approximately 15% held by the top ten. This specimen was unsorted PBMCs, taken approximately 2.5 years before starting antiretroviral therapy. The receptor set was obtained from a woman between 45 and 65 years old with HIV.

The chain uses TRBV19 and TRBJ1-2; 8 bases fit TRBD1. The CDR3 spans 13 residues. V was pared by 9 bases and J by 1 base, with 4 bases of the junction left unmatched. CDR1 is LNHDA and CDR2 is SQIVND in the germline V gene (reference sequence). CDR3 protein: CASWTGFNYGYTF. The CDR3 nucleotides are TGTGCCAGCTGGACAGGGTTTAACTATGGCTACACCTTC.

CDR3 nucleotides: TGTGCCAGTACAAGAGGGTCCGCGAGAGGTGGCTACACCTTC. It is translated as CASTRGSARGGYTF. The genes are TRBV6-6 and TRBJ1-2, with D unclear. The V end lost 9 bases, the J end lost 7 bases, and 21 bases lay between the germline ends. The CDR3 consists of 14 residues. In germline, CDR1 is MNHNY, CDR2 SVGAGI (reference sequence).

The V gene is TRBV7-7, the J gene TRBJ2-5; 7 bases match TRBD2. This CDR3 has 12 amino acids. Germline lookup yields CDR1 SSHAT and CDR2 FNYEAQ (reference sequence). J lost 7 bases, V lost 4 bases, and 3 bases had no gene match. The CDR3 region is CASSSGGGTQYF. CDR3 bases: TGTGCCAGCAGCTCTGGCGGGGGGACCCAGTACTTC.

CDR3 DNA sequence: TGTGCCAGTCGAAACCCTTCCGGCAGGGCCGGCACAGATACGCAGTATTTT. Amino acids: CASRNPSGRAGTDTQYF. The chain couples TRBV19 to TRBJ2-3, with D possibly being TRBD1 (5 bases). Germline V gene data show CDR1 as LNHDA and CDR2 as SQIVND (reference sequence). Trimming left V 8 bases short and J 1 base short, with 22 bases between. This CDR3 comprises 17 residues.

This clone has just a few counts. This chain links TRBV7-9 with TRBJ1-6; D not certain. CDR3 length equals 15 residues. CDR1 is SEHNR, CDR2 FQNEAQ, per germline (reference sequence). Deletions cut 6 bases from V and 6 bases from J, with 15 bases between. CDR3 DNA sequence: TGTGCCAGCAGAGTAGGCACACCTCCTAATTCACCCCTCCACTTT. This encodes CASRVGTPPNSPLHF.

V gene TRBV7-9 combines with J gene TRBJ2-2, with 8 bases aligning to TRBD2. CDR3 length: 16 residues. Germline lookup yields CDR1 SEHNR and CDR2 FQNEAQ (reference sequence). The V segment lost 3 bases and the J segment 0 bases; nucleotides outside the gene matches: 3. Written as DNA, the CDR3 is TGTGCCAGCAGCTTTCCAGCGGGGGCGAACACCGGGGAGCTGTTTTTT. Protein sequence: CASSFPAGANTGELFF.

The chain couples TRBV6-5 to TRBJ1-5; D not resolved. V was trimmed by 0 bases and J by 6 bases, leaving 12 bases between them. Germline V lookup: CDR1 MNHEY, CDR2 SVGAGI. The CDR3 runs 15 residues. The CDR3 protein is CASSYSKSGAQPQHF. CDR3 sequence (DNA): TGTGCCAGCAGTTACTCAAAGTCAGGAGCTCAGCCCCAGCATTTT.

This clone occurred a few times. The V and J genes are TRBV6-1 and TRBJ1-4; D possibly corresponds to TRBD1 (5 bases). Germline CDR1 reads MNHNS; CDR2 reads SASEGT. Trimming stripped 5 bases from V and 8 bases from J, with 15 bases between. The length of the CDR3 is 14 residues. CDR3 amino acids: CASSTGTLREKLFF. CDR3 nucleotide sequence: TGTGCCAGCAGTACTGGGACCCTTCGGGAAAAACTGTTTTTT.

In DNA, the CDR3 is TGTGCCAGTAGGGCCCCTAGCACAGATACGCAGTATTTT. It translates to CASRAPSTDTQYF. The V and J genes are TRBV19 and TRBJ2-3, with D hard to call. V shed 6 bases and J shed 0 bases, with 7 bases lying between them. CDR1 LNHDA and CDR2 SQIVND come from the germline V gene (reference sequence). The CDR3 has 13 amino acids.

The chain links TRBV6-1 to TRBJ2-3; D might be TRBD2 (7 bases). The CDR3 length is 13 residues. From germline, CDR1 is MNHNS and CDR2 SASEGT. V was pared by 6 bases and J by 5 bases, with 12 bases between. The CDR3 DNA sequence: TGTGCCAGCAGATGGGGGGGCGAAGATACGCAGTATTTT. It translates to CASRWGGEDTQYF.

V usage is TRBV2 and J usage is TRBJ2-5, with D hard to call. CDR1 is SNHLY, CDR2 FYNNEI, per germline. The CDR3 runs 14 residues. Trimming cost V 3 bases and J 5 bases, with 13 bases left between them. Here the CDR3 reads CASSDTNREETQYF. For the CDR3, the DNA is TGTGCCAGCAGTGATACCAACCGAGAGGAGACCCAGTACTTC.

The rearrangement uses TRBV30 and TRBJ2-6, with D tentatively TRBD1 (6 bases). There are 15 residues in the CDR3. The V gene's germline CDR1 is GTSNPN and CDR2 SVGIG (reference sequence). V was shortened by 3 bases and J by 2 bases, with 11 bases between the two germline ends. In DNA form, the CDR3 reads TGTGCCTGGAGCCCCCACAGGGCTGGGGCCAACGTCCTGACTTTC. It codes for CAWSPHRAGANVLTF.

This rearrangement joins TRBV6-5 to TRBJ1-6; D is unclear. Germline assignment: CDR1 MNHEY and CDR2 SVGAGI. This CDR3 spans 12 amino acids. Between the trimmed V and J ends, which lost 4 bases and 12 bases, there was a span of 10 bases. CDR3 sequence: CASSSLGLPLHF. The DNA for the CDR3 is TGTGCCAGCAGTTCCTTAGGACTACCCCTCCACTTT.

The CDR3 DNA follows: TGCGCCAGCAGCCAATCAGGACAGGGAGACAATTCACCCCTCCACTTT. Its protein product is CASSQSGQGDNSPLHF. This chain joins TRBV4-1 and TRBJ1-6, with 8 bases aligning to TRBD1. V shed 2 bases, J shed 7 bases, and the junction held 7 bases outside the gene matches. The germline gives CDR1 MGHRA, CDR2 YSYEKL. There are 16 residues in the CDR3.

The chain recombines TRBV30 with TRBJ1-1, with TRBD1 identical over 7 bases. The V segment lost 4 bases and the J segment 1 base; nucleotides outside the gene matches: 3. Per the germline V gene, CDR1 is GTSNPN and CDR2 is SVGIG (reference sequence). The length of the CDR3 is 13 residues. This CDR3 reads CAWTTGKNTEAFF. CDR3 coding DNA: TGTGCCTGGACGACAGGGAAGAACACTGAAGCTTTCTTT.

The rearrangement joins TRBV14 to TRBJ2-7, with TRBD2 matching 8 bases. J was trimmed by 5 bases and V by 4 bases; bases with no gene match: 10. The CDR3 is 15 residues long. The germline V gene encodes CDR1 SGHDN and CDR2 FVKESK. CDR3 sequence reads: CASSPIAGKVNEQYF. The CDR3 DNA follows: TGTGCCAGCAGCCCTATAGCGGGGAAGGTCAACGAGCAGTACTTC.

The chain joins TRBV6-1 to TRBJ1-2; 10 bases are shared with TRBD1. Germline V gives CDR1 MNHNS, CDR2 SASEGT. This CDR3 contains 14 residues. V dropped 10 bases and J dropped 8; count of bases not matched to a gene: 13. The CDR3 protein is CATNSGQGKGGYTF. For the CDR3, the DNA is TGTGCCACCAACTCGGGACAGGGGAAAGGGGGCTACACCTTC.

The rearrangement joins TRBV5-1 to TRBJ2-7; 7 bases agree with TRBD1. The V segment lost 0 bases and the J segment 3 bases; nucleotides outside the gene matches: 0. CDR1 is SGHRS and CDR2 is YFSETQ in the germline V gene. The CDR3 consists of 13 residues. The CDR3 nucleotides read TGCGCCAGCAGCTTGGACAGGGGCTACGAGCAGTACGTC. This codes for CASSLDRGYEQYV.

This clone has only a few counts. The CDR3 region has the DNA TGTGCCAGCAGCTTCCACAGGGGCCCTGGAAACACCATATATTTT. Its translation is CASSFHRGPGNTIYF. The chain carries TRBV7-9 and TRBJ1-3, with 7 bases lining up with TRBD1. Germline-derived CDR1 and CDR2 are SEHNR and FQNEAQ (reference sequence). The CDR3 is 15 amino acids. J was trimmed by 2 bases and V by 3 bases; bases with no gene match: 4.

The chain carries TRBV28 and TRBJ1-2; 12 bases agree with TRBD1. Trimming cost V 8 bases and J 4 bases; bases outside gene matches: 11. The CDR3 extends over 16 amino acids. Germline-derived CDR1 and CDR2 are MDHEN and SYDVKM. CDR3 in amino acids: CASSRSGQGAAYGYTF. The CDR3 bases are TGTGCCAGCTCTCGCTCGGGACAGGGGGCGGCCTATGGCTACACCTTC.

This rearrangement joins TRBV7-9 to TRBJ1-1; TRBD1 is a possible D gene (6 bases). This CDR3 is 15 amino acids long. Germline assignment: CDR1 SEHNR and CDR2 FQNEAQ (reference sequence). Deletions cut 7 bases from V and 5 bases from J, with 20 bases between. DNA for the CDR3: TGTGCCAGCAACGGACGTACAGGGATGGGTACTGAAGCTTTCTTT. Translating it yields CASNGRTGMGTEAFF.

The chain uses TRBV27 and TRBJ2-7, with 8 nucleotides matching TRBD2. The trim removed 5 bases at V and 2 bases at J, leaving 11 bases unmatched. The CDR3 length is 16 residues. Germline CDR1 MNHEY, CDR2 SMNVEV (reference sequence). This CDR3 reads CASSPRPPGGPYEQYF. CDR3 DNA: TGTGCCAGCAGTCCCCGCCCCCCGGGGGGGCCCTACGAGCAGTACTTC.

The gene calls are TRBV4-1 and TRBJ2-2; unclear D gene. CDR3 size: 15 residues. Trimming pared 0 bases from V and 1 base from J, leaving 6 bases between. The germline gives CDR1 MGHRA, CDR2 YSYEKL. The CDR3 region is CASSQEPVNTGELFF. The CDR3 coding sequence is TGCGCCAGCAGCCAAGAACCCGTGAACACCGGGGAGCTGTTTTTT.

The V gene is TRBV2, the J gene TRBJ1-5; 8 bases are shared with TRBD1. J lost 5 bases, V lost 3 bases, and 6 bases had no gene match. Germline V gives CDR1 SNHLY, CDR2 FYNNEI. The CDR3 extends over 15 amino acids. For the CDR3, the DNA is TGTGCCAGCAGTGACAGGACAGGGAGTTATCAGCCCCAGCATTTT. It codes for CASSDRTGSYQPQHF.

This chain connects TRBV29-1 to TRBJ1-1; the D is unclear. Trimming removed 4 bases from V and 6 bases from J, with 3 bases in between. Germline V gene sequence: CDR1 SQVTM, CDR2 ANQGSEA. The CDR3 is 9 residues long. CDR3 region: CSVGAEAFF. The CDR3, as DNA: TGCAGCGTTGGAGCTGAAGCTTTCTTT.

The chain carries TRBV27 and TRBJ2-2; a weak D match, TRBD1 (6 bases). CDR3 size: 13 residues. Germline V gene sequence: CDR1 MNHEY, CDR2 SMNVEV (reference sequence). V was cut by 8 bases and J by 6 bases, with 13 bases left in between. The CDR3 region has the DNA TGTGCCAGCGGGCCCACAGGGCCCGGGGAGCTGTTTTTT. Encoded protein: CASGPTGPGELFF.

This rearrangement joins TRBV7-7 to TRBJ2-5; 9 nucleotides agree with TRBD2. Germline CDR1 SSHAT, CDR2 FNYEAQ (reference sequence). The CDR3 has 17 amino acids. Trimming took 5 bases from V and 5 from J; bases not matched to a gene: 15. The CDR3 nucleotides are TGTGCCAGCAGCCAAAGCCAGCGGGGGGCGGCCTGGGAGACCCAGTACTTC. Its translation: CASSQSQRGAAWETQYF.

The rearrangement links TRBV18 to TRBJ1-1, with no clear D. This CDR3 region has 16 residues. V lost 0 bases and J lost 0, with 11 bases in between. Germline V gene data show CDR1 as KGHSH and CDR2 as LQKENI. The CDR3: CASSPPGKALNTEAFF. The CDR3 bases are TGTGCCAGCTCACCACCTGGGAAAGCCTTGAACACTGAAGCTTTCTTT.

V is TRBV2 and J is TRBJ1-4, with D possibly matching TRBD1 (5 bases). V lost 3 bases and J 8 bases, leaving 22 bases between the germline ends. The CDR3 spans 17 residues. The germline V gene has CDR1 SNHLY and CDR2 FYNNEI. The CDR3 nucleotides read TGTGCCAGCAGTGACCACCCAAGGGGAGGTCAGGAGGAAAAACTGTTTTTT. It yields the protein CASSDHPRGGQEEKLFF.

This chain uses TRBV7-8 with TRBJ1-2, with a weak D call TRBD1 (6 bases). Deletions cut 2 bases from V and 2 bases from J, with 9 bases between. The CDR3 runs 14 residues. Germline V gene lookup returns CDR1 SGHVS and CDR2 FQNEAQ. The CDR3 DNA follows: TGTGCCAGCAGCTTATATGACAGGAACTATGGCTACACCTTC. It specifies CASSLYDRNYGYTF. Full variable domain (missing parts from reference TRBV7-8 and TRBJ1-2): GAGVSQSPRYKVAKRGQDVALRCDPISGHVSLFWYQQALGQGPEFLTYFQNEAQLDKSGLPSDRFFAERPEGSVSTLKIQRTQQEDSAVYLCASSLYDRNYGYTFGSGTRLTVV.

The rearrangement links TRBV29-1 to TRBJ2-2, with 7 bases that match TRBD2. The CDR3 contains 14 residues. The germline gives CDR1 SQVTM, CDR2 ANQGSEA. Unmatched junction bases numbered 7, after V lost 6 bases and J lost 3 bases. In DNA form, the CDR3 reads TGCAGCGTGGGAGGGGAGGGGTACACCGGGGAGCTGTTTTTT. This sequence encodes CSVGGEGYTGELFF.